A selection of T cell receptor beta chains follows, all from one sample in a study of cytomegalovirus exposure and HLA in healthy donors. Sequencing used immunoSEQ multiplex PCR; TCRdb keeps in-frame clones, though not all of them. There are 110,000 to 150,000 clones in the sample; 75% occur only once, and 6.5% to 9% lies in the top ten. The specimen sequenced was PBMCs. These receptors originate from a man aged 30-40 years in good health and CMV-seronegative. CDR3s leave out the opening cysteine and the closing phenylalanine or tryptophan.

TRBJ2-7,TRBV30,12,AWSDGQGPYEQY
TRBJ1-1,TRBV7-2,12,ASSVDRGNTEAF
TRBJ1-4,TRBV4-1,14,ASSQEEGLTNEKLF
TRBJ2-1,TRBV28,12,ASRTDRGGNEQF
TRBJ1-1,TRBV28,12,ASYQGGANTEAF
TRBJ2-5,TRBV29-1,10,SVVSLQETQY
TRBJ2-3,TRBV5-1,15,ASSLVRAGGTTDTQY
TRBJ2-7,TRBV11-2,14,ASSPGGRVSGDEQY
TRBJ2-7,TRBV5-8,11,ASSLGGPEGQY
TRBJ2-1,TRBV9,13,ASSVGDRDYNEQF
TRBJ1-4,TRBV5-5,12,ASSLGQGKEKLF
-,TRBV15,15,ATSRAGTSGSSYEQY
TRBJ2-2,TRBV19,15,ASSPRRQAKNTGELF
TRBJ2-5,TRBV28,13,ASSFRGGAEETQY
TRBJ2-2,TRBV14,12,ASSQDAGARELF
TRBJ1-5,TRBV10-3,12,AISGSGGKQPQH
TRBJ1-1,TRBV15,10,ATSRAQGRAF
TRBJ2-7,TRBV27,12,ASSLEGLGGEQY
TRBJ2-7,TRBV7-6,18,ASSSLTRRETGQGLYEQY
TRBJ1-3,TRBV6-1,13,ASSEGGFSGNTIY
TRBJ2-2,TRBV5-1,17,ASSLALSSGGANTGELF
TRBJ2-6,TRBV28,14,ASSLLDSSGANGLT
TRBJ2-6,TRBV10-3,16,AISEPTATVSGANVLT
TRBJ1-1,TRBV29-1,13,SVGSGTKGRTEAF
TRBJ1-2,TRBV28,13,ASSLVPQGTYGYT
TRBJ1-5,TRBV23-1,14,ASSRCPGFYNQPQH
TRBJ2-7,TRBV7-9,14,ASSLALAGGFYEQY
TRBJ2-3,TRBV10-3,10,AISFNSDTQY
TRBJ1-1,TRBV7-9,12,ASSLARENTEAF
TRBJ2-7,TRBV5-1,13,ASSLVGGLYYEQY
TRBJ1-1,TRBV6-6,12,ASSNGQGDTEAF
TRBJ1-3,TRBV5-1,12,ASSSGGGGNTIY
TRBJ1-2,TRBV29-1,9,SADRGPGYT
TRBJ2-1,TRBV7-9,12,ASTTRFADNEQF
TRBJ2-7,TRBV15,12,ATSRDTVRYEQY
TRBJ2-7,TRBV7-2,13,ASSFSTTGSYEQY
TRBJ1-5,TRBV27,12,ASSLLRGNQPQH
TRBJ1-2,TRBV28,15,ASSSGDREGSLGGYT
TRBJ1-1,TRBV10-3,12,AISESTDRAEAF
TRBJ1-6,TRBV5-6,13,ASSLERPYNSPLH
TRBJ1-3,TRBV7-6,14,ASSKQGAGSGNTIY
TRBJ2-7,TRBV13,11,ASSSAGAPEQY
TRBJ2-7,TRBV27,12,ASSVRQGTYEQY
TRBJ2-3,TRBV5-1,13,ASSGQGDITDTQY
TRBJ1-2,TRBV6-5,12,ASSLMLANYGYT
TRBJ2-5,TRBV2,13,ASSLAGDGEETQY
TRBJ1-2,TRBV28,11,ASSPDRATGYT
TRBJ2-7,TRBV5-1,12,ASSSGGGNYEQY
TRBJ1-5,TRBV2,11,ASRWGGNQPQH
TRBJ1-2,TRBV11-2,11,ASSSSNNYGYT
TRBJ2-6,TRBV28,11,ASSLSGANVLT
TRBJ2-2,TRBV9,16,ASSGPQMGTRSTGELF
TRBJ2-1,TRBV6-5,13,ASSKDREGGNEQF
TRBJ2-1,TRBV29-1,12,SVEEGDRGNEQF
-,TRBV28,11,ASSLRGQETQY
TRBJ2-7,TRBV21-1,11,ASRRDYTYEQY
TRBJ1-5,TRBV7-6,13,ASSQTGVFNQPQH
TRBJ2-1,TRBV30,12,AWTRTGYYNEQF
TRBJ1-3,TRBV9,12,ASSVARRGNTIY
TRBJ2-7,TRBV9,13,ASSEGSGRAYEQY